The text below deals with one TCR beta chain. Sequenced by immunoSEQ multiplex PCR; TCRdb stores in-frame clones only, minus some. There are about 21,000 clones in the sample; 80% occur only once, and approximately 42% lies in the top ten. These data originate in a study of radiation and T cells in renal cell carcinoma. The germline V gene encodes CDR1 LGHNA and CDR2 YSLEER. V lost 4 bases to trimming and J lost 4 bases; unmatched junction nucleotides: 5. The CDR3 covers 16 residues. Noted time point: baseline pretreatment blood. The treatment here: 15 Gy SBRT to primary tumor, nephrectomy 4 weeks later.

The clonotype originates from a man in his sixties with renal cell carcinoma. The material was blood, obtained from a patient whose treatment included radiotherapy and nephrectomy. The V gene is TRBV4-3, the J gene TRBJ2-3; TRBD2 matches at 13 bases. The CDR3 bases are TGCGCCAGCAGCCCAACTAGCGGGAGGGCCCCAGATACGCAGTATTTT. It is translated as CASSPTSGRAPDTQYF.